The T cell receptor (beta chain) described here comes from a study of blood T cell repertoires in COVID-19. TCRdb keeps only in-frame clones here, not all; method: immunoSEQ multiplex PCR. The sample holds some 330,000 clones, around 86% seen once. Deletions cut 0 bases from V and 7 bases from J, with 18 bases between. CDR1 and CDR2 (germline): LGHNA, YNFKEQ. CDR3 size: 17 residues. V is TRBV4-2 and J is TRBJ1-4; D not resolved. The TCR sequence derives from a woman in her forties or fifties who had recovered from COVID-19. The specimen was PBMCs or T cells enriched from blood (not recorded which). Here the CDR3 DNA reads TGTGCCAGCAGCCAAGATCTGAGGATGACCGGGGTTGAAAAACTGTTTTTT. Its protein is CASSQDLRMTGVEKLFF.